This T cell receptor beta chain appears in the sequencing data of a study of post-analysis software for immune sequencing data. The wider study: Progressive-relapsing, secondary progressive and relapsing-remitting multiple sclerosis were among the disease courses included.

This clonotype was counted only a few times. No antigen is known for it. The library was made from cDNA and included unique molecular identifiers. MiXCR was run by TCRdb on the PCR reads, yielding one entry per CDR3 protein. The data contain 450,000 to 650,000 distinct CDR3 sequences, roughly 45% of them singletons. General study points: Pronounced co-clustering by F measure was evident among identically batched samples. The study found significantly lower normalized Chao1 diversity in multiple sclerosis patients than in controls.

The sample comprised blood. This TCR derives from a girl between 10 and 17 years old with multiple sclerosis.

The CDR3 DNA follows: TGCGCCAGCAGCTTGGGGCACCGGGACAGCTCCTACGAGCAGTACTTC. Translation: CASSLGHRDSSYEQYF. The chain couples TRBV5-1 to TRBJ2-7; 7 nucleotides match TRBD1. In germline, CDR1 is SGHRS, CDR2 YFSETQ. The CDR3 spans 16 residues. The trim removed 0 bases at V and 0 bases at J, leaving 6 bases unmatched.